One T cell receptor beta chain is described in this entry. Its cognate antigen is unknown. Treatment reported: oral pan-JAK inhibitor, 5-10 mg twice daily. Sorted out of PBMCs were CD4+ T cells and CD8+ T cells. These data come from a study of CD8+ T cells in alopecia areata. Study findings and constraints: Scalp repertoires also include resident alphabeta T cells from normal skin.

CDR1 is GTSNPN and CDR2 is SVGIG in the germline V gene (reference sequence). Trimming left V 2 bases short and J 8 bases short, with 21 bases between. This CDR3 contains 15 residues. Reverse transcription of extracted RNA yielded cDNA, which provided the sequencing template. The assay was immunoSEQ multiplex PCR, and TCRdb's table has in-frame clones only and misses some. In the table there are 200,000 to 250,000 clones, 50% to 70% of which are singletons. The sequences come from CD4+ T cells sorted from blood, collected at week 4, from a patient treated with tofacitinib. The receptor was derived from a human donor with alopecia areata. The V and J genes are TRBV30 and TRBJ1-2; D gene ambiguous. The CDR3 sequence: CAWSFRGGASGGYTF. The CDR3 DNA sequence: TGTGCCTGGAGTTTCCGAGGAGGCGCCTCGGGAGGCTACACCTTC.